This TCR beta chain derives from a study of blood T cell repertoires in COVID-19. As for the study in general: The United States, Italy and Spain provided the acute and convalescent COVID-19 samples.

Authors' methods: Counts of nucleated cells, estimated from reference gene primer amplification, were obtained. Only in-frame clones appear in the TCRdb table, and some are missing; sequencing was by immunoSEQ multiplex PCR. Clone size and V and J calls were adopted from that table, with D and trimming inferred from the DNA. The sample contains more than 45,000 clones, around 81% of which appear only once. Germline loops: CDR1 LNHDA, CDR2 SQIVND (reference sequence). V lost 3 bases, J lost 7 bases, and 8 bases stayed unmatched. The CDR3 totals 15 residues. This clone was counted a few times. The specimen sequenced was peripheral blood. The chain joins TRBV19 to TRBJ1-2, with TRBD1 matching over 10 bases. The TCR sequence derives from a human donor in a cohort sampled during active COVID-19. This CDR3 reads CASSIRGDRGRGYTF. Written as DNA, the CDR3 is TGTGCCAGTAGTATTAGAGGGGACAGGGGTCGTGGCTACACCTTC. The entire variable domain, with the rest obtained from reference TRBV19 and TRBJ1-2, is as follows: DGGITQSPKYLFRKEGQNVTLSCEQNLNHDAMYWYRQDPGQGLRLIYYSQIVNDFQKGDIAEGYSVSREKKESFPLTVTSAQKNPTAFYLCASSIRGDRGRGYTFGSGTRLTVV.